This T cell receptor (beta chain) came from a study of T cells in Graves' hyperthyroidism and ophthalmopathy. This clonotype was observed at least ten times. This CDR3 spans 15 amino acids. Germline trimming cut 5 bases from V and 5 bases from J; bases unmatched to any gene: 5. From germline, CDR1 is MDHEN and CDR2 SYDVKM. Inclusion characteristics of ophthalmopathy patients comprised a Clinical Activity Score of at least 3, a NOSPECS grade of at least 4, and duration under 3 months. Amplified TCR beta CDR3 regions came from RNA transcripts. The HTBI primer set served for first-round RT-PCR of the TCR CDR3. TCRdb used MiXCR to reprocess the multiplex PCR reads, holding one entry per CDR3 protein. There are about 600,000 distinct CDR3 sequences in the sample; more than 15% occur only once, and 3% to 4% lies in the top ten.

What was sequenced was blood. V gene TRBV28 combines with J gene TRBJ1-4, with 10 bases lining up with TRBD1. The receptor's source is a woman aged 35 to 49 with Graves' ophthalmopathy. The DNA for the CDR3 is TGTGCCAGCAGTCTCGGGGGACAGGGGAATGAAAAACTGTTTTTT. It codes for CASSLGGQGNEKLFF.